This T cell receptor (beta chain) was sequenced in a study of T cells in Graves' hyperthyroidism and ophthalmopathy. Whole-study findings and limits: The model anticipated ophthalmopathy a median approximately six months pre-onset.

TCR beta CDR3 regions were amplified from RNA. Carried out on the TCR CDR3, a first-round RT-PCR used the HTBI primer set. In TCRdb, the multiplex PCR reads were re-called with MiXCR into one record per CDR3 protein. Of a few hundred thousand distinct CDR3 sequences in the sample, 15% to 19% are singletons; the top ten hold under 8%. The CDR3 is made up of 11 amino acids. CDR1 is MNHEY, CDR2 SMNVEV, per germline (reference sequence). V lost 3 bases and J 14 bases, leaving 11 bases between the germline ends. Ten or more counts support this clonotype. What it recognizes is unknown. The receptor was isolated from a woman in her twenties or thirties with Graves' hyperthyroidism. The rearrangement joins TRBV27 to TRBJ2-1; D might be TRBD1 (6 bases). Sequences were obtained from blood. This CDR3 reads CASSLGQKEFF. The CDR3 DNA follows: TGTGCCAGCAGTTTGGGACAAAAGGAGTTCTTC.